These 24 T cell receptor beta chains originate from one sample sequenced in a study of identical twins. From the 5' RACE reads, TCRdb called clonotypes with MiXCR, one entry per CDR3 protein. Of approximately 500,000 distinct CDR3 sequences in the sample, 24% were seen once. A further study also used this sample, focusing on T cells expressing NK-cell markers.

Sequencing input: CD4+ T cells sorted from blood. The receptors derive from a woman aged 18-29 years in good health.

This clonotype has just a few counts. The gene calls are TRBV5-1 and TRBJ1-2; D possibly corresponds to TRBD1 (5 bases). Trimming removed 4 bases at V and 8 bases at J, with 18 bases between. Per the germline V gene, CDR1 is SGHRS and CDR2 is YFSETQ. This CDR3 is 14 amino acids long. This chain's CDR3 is CASSQGGQGIGYTF. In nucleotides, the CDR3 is TGCGCCAGCAGCCAGGGTGGTCAAGGAATCGGCTACACCTTC. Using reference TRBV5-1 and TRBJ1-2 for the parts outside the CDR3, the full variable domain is KAGVTQTPRYLIKTRGQQVTLSCSPISGHRSVSWYQQTPGQGLQFLFEYFSETQRNKGNFPGRFSGRQFSNSRSEMNVSTLELGDSALYLCASSQGGQGIGYTFGSGTRLTVV.

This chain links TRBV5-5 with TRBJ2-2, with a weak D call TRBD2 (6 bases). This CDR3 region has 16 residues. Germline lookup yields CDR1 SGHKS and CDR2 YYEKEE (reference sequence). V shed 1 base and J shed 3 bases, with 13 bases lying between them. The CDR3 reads CASSLRGFVDTGELFF. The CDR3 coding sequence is TGTGCCAGCAGCTTGCGGGGGTTTGTGGACACCGGGGAGCTGTTTTTT.

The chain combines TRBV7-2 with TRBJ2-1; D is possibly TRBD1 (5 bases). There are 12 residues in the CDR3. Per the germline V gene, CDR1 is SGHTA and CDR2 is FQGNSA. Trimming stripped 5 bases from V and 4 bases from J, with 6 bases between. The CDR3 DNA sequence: TGTGCCAGCAGCGGGGCTTACAATGAGCAGTTCTTC. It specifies CASSGAYNEQFF.

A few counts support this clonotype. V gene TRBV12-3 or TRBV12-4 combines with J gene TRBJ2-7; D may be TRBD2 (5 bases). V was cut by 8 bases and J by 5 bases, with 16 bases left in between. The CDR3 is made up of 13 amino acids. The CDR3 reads CASEWTVPDEQYF. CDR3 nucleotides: TGTGCCAGCGAGTGGACTGTCCCGGACGAGCAGTACTTC.

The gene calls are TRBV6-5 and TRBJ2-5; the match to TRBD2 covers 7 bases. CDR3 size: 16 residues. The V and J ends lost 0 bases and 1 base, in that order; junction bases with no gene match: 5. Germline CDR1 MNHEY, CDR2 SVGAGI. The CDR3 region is CASSYSAGTSQETQYF. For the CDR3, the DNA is TGTGCCAGCAGTTACTCAGCGGGGACCTCCCAAGAGACCCAGTACTTC.

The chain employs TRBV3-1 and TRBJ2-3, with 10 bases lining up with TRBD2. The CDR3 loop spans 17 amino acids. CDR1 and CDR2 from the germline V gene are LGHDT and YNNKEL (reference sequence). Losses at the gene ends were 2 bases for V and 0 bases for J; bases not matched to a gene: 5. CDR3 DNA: TGTGCCAGCAGCCAACTTAGCGGGGGGTCTAGCACAGATACGCAGTATTTT. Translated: CASSQLSGGSSTDTQYF.

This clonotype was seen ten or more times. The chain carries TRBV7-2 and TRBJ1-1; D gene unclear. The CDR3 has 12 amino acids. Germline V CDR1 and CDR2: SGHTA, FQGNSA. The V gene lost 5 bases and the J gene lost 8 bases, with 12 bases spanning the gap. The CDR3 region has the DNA TGTGCCAGCAGCCCATGGACGGCCGAAGCTTTCTTT. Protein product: CASSPWTAEAFF. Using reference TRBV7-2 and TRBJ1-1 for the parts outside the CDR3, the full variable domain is GAGVSQSPSNKVTEKGKDVELRCDPISGHTALYWYRQSLGQGLEFLIYFQGNSAPDKSGLPSDRFSAERTGGSVSTLTIQRTQQEDSAVYLCASSPWTAEAFFGQGTRLTVV.

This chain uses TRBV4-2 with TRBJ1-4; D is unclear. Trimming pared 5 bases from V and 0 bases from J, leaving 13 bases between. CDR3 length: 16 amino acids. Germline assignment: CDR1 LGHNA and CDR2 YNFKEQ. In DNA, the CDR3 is TGTGCCAGCAGCTCAGACTACGGGGCAACTAATGAAAAACTGTTTTTT. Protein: CASSSDYGATNEKLFF.

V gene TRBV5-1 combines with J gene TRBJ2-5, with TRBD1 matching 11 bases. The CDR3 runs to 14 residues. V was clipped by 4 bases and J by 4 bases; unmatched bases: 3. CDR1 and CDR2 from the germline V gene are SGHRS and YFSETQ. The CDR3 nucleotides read TGCGCCAGCAGCGGGGACAGGGGGAGAGAGACCCAGTACTTC. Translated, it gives CASSGDRGRETQYF.

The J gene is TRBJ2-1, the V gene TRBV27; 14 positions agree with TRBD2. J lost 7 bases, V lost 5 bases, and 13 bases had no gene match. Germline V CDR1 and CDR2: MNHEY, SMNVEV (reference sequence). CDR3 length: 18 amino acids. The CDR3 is CASSIKPGLAGDYNEQFF. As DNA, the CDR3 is TGTGCCAGCAGTATAAAACCGGGACTAGCGGGGGACTATAATGAGCAGTTCTTC.

The CDR3 DNA follows: TGTGCCAGCAGCGGAGGGGAAGTGAGGGCCGAGACCCAGTACTTC. This codes for CASSGGEVRAETQYF. The rearrangement links TRBV9 to TRBJ2-5; possibly TRBD1 or TRBD2 for D (5 bases each). Germline CDR1 is SGDLS and CDR2 is YYNGEE. Trimming shortened V by 3 bases and J by 5 bases, and 17 bases separated the two germline ends. The CDR3 runs 15 residues. The full variable domain, rest sourced from reference TRBV9 and TRBJ2-5, is DSGVTQTPKHLITATGQRVTLRCSPRSGDLSVYWYQQSLDQGLQFLIQYYNGEERAKGNILERFSAQQFPDLHSELNLSSLELGDSALYFCASSGGEVRAETQYFGPGTRLLVL.

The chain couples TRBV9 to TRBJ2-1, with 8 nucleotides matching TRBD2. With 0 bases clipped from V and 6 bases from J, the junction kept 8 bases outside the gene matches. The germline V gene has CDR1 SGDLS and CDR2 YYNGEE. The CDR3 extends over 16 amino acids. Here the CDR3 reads CASSVAGSGSFNEQFF. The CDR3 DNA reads TGTGCCAGCAGCGTAGCTGGGAGCGGGAGTTTCAATGAGCAGTTCTTC.

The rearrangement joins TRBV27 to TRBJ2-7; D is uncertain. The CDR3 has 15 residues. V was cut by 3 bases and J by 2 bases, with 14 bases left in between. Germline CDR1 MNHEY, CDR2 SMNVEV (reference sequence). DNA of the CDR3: TGTGCCAGCAGTTTGGGCGGAACGAGACCCTACGAGCAGTACTTC. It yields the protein CASSLGGTRPYEQYF.

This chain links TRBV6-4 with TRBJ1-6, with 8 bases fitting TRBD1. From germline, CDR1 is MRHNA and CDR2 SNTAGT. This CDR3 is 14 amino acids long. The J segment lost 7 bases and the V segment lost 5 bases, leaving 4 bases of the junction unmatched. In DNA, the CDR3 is TGTGCCAGCAGTCAGGGGGCAAGGAATTCACCCCTCCACTTT. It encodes CASSQGARNSPLHF.

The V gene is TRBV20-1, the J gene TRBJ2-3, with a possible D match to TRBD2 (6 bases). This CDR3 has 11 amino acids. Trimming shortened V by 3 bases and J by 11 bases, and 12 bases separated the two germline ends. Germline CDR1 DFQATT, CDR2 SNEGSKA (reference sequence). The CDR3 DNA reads TGCAGTGCTAGTGGACTGGGAGGGCAGTATTTT. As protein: CSASGLGGQYF.

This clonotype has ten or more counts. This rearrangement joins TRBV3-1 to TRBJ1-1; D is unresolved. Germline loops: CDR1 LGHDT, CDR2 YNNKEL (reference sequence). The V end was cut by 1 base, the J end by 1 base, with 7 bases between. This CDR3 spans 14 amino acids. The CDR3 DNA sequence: TGTGCCAGCAGCCAAGCCGGCAAGAACACTGAAGCTTTCTTT. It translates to CASSQAGKNTEAFF.

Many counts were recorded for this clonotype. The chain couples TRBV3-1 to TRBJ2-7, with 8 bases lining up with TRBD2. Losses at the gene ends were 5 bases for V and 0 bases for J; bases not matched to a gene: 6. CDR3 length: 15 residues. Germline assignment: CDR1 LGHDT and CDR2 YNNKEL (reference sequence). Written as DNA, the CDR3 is TGTGCCAGCAGCTACACTAGCGGCCCCTCCTACGAGCAGTACTTC. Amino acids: CASSYTSGPSYEQYF.

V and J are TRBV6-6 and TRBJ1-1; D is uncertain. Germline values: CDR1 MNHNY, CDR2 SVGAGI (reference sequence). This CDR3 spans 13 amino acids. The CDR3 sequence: CASRAQSVTEAFF. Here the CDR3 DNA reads TGTGCTTCAAGGGCCCAATCGGTCACTGAAGCTTTCTTT.

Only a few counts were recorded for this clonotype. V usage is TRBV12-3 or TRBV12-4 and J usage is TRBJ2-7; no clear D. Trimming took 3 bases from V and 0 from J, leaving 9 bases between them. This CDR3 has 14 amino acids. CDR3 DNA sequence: TGTGCCAGCAGTTTTGTCGGCGCCTCCTACGAGCAGTACTTC. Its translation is CASSFVGASYEQYF.

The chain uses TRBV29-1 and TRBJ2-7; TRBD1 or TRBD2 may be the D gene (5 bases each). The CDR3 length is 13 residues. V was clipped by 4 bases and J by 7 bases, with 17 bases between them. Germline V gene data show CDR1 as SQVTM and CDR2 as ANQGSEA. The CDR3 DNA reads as TGCAGCGTTGCGCAGCCCCTTGGGGGAGAGCAGTACTTC. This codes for CSVAQPLGGEQYF.

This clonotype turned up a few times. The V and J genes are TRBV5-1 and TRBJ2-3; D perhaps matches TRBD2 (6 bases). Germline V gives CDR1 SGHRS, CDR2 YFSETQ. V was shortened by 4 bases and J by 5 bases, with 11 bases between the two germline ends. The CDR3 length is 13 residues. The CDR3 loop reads CASSSVGGDTQYF. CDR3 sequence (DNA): TGCGCCAGCAGCAGCGTGGGGGGAGATACGCAGTATTTT.

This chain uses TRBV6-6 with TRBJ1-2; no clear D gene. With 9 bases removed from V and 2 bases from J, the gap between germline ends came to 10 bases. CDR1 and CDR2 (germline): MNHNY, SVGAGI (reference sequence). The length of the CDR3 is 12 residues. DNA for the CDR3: TGTGCCAGTGTACTATCCAACTATGGCTACACCTTC. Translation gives CASVLSNYGYTF.

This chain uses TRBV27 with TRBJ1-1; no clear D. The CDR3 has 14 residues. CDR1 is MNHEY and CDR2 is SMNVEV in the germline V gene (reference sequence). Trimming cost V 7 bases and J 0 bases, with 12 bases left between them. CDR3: CASTDGVMNTEAFF. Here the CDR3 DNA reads TGTGCCAGCACCGACGGGGTCATGAACACTGAAGCTTTCTTT.

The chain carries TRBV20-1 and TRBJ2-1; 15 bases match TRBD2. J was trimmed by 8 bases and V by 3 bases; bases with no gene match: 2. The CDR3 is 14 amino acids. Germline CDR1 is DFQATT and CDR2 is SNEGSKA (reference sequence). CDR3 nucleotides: TGCAGTGCTAGCGGGACTAGCGGGAGGCATGAGCAGTTCTTC. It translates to CSASGTSGRHEQFF.